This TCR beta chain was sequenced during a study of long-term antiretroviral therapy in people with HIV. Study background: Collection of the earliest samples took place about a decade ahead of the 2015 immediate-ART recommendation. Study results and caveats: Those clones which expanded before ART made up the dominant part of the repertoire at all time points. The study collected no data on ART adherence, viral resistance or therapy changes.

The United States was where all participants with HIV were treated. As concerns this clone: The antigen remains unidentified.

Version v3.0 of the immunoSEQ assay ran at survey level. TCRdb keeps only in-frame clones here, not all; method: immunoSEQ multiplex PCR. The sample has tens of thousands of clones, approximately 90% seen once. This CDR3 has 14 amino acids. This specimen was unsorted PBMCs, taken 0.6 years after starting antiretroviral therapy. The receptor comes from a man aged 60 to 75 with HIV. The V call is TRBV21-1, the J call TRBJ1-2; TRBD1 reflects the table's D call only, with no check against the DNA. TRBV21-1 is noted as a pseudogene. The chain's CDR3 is CASSIKGTGCGYTF. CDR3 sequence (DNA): TGTGCCAGCAGCATTAAAGGGACAGGGTGCGGCTACACCTTC.